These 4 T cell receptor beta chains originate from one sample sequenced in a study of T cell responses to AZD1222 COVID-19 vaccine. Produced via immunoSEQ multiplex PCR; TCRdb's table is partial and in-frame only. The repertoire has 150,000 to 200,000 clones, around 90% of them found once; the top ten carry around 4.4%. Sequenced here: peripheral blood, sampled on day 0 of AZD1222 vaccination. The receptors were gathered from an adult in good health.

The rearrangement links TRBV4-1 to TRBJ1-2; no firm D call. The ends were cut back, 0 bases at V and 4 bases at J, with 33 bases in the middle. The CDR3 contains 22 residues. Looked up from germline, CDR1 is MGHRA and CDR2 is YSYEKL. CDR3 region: CASSQELILVSSPTLARYGYTF. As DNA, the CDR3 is TGCGCCAGCAGCCAAGAATTGATCTTGGTGTCCAGCCCTACCTTAGCTCGCTATGGCTACACCTTC.

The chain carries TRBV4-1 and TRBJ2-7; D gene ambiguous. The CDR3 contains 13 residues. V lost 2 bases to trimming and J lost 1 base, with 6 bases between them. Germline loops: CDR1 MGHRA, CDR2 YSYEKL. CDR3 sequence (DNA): TGCGCCAGCAGCCAATGGTCTTCCTACGAGCAGTACTTC. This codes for CASSQWSSYEQYF.

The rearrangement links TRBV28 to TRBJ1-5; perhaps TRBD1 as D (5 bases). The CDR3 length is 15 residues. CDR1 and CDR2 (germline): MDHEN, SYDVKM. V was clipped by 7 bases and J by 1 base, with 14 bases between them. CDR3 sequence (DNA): TGTGCCAGCAAGTCGTCCGACAGAAGCAATCAGCCCCAGCATTTT. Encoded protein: CASKSSDRSNQPQHF.

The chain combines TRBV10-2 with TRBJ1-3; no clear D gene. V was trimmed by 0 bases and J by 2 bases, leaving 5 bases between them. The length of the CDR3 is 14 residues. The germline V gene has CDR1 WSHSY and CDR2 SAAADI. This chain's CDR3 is CASSESTTGNTIYF. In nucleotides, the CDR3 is TGCGCCAGCAGTGAGTCGACTACTGGAAACACCATATATTTT.